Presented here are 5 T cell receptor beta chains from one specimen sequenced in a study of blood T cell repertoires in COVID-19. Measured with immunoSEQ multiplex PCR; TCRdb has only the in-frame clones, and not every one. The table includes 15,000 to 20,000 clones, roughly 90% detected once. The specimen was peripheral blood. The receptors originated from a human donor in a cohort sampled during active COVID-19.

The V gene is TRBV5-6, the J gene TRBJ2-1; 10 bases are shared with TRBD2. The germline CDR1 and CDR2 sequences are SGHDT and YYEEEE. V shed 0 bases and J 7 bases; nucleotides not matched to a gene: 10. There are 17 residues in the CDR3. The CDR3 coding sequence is TGTGCCAGCAGCTTGGCTACTAGCGGGATAGGACGGAATGAGCAGTTCTTC. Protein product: CASSLATSGIGRNEQFF. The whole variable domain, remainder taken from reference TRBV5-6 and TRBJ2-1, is DAGVTQSPTHLIKTRGQQVTLRCSPKSGHDTVSWYQQALGQGPQFIFQYYEEEERQRGNFPDRFSGHQFPNYSSELNVNALLLGDSALYLCASSLATSGIGRNEQFFGPGTRLTVL.

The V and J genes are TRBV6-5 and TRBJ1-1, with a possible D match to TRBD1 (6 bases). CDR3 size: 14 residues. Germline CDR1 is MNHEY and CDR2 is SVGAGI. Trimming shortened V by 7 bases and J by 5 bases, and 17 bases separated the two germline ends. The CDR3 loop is CASIQHGGRTEAFF. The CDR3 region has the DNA TGTGCCAGCATCCAACACGGGGGGCGAACTGAAGCTTTCTTT.

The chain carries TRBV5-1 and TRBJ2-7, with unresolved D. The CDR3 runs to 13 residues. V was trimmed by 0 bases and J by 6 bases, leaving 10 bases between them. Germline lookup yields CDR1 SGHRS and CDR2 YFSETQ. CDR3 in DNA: TGCGCCAGCAGCTTGGTGCCCTCGGGCGAGCAGTACTTC. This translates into CASSLVPSGEQYF.

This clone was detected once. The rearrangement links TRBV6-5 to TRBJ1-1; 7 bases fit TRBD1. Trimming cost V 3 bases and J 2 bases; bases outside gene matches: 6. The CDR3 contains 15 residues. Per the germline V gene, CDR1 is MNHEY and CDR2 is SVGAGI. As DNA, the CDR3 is TGTGCCAGCAGTTATTCCCGGGACAGAAACACTGAAGCTTTCTTT. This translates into CASSYSRDRNTEAFF.

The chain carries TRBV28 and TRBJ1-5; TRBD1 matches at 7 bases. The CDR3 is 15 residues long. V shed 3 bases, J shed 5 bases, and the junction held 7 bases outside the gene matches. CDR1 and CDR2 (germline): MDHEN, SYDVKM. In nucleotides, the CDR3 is TGTGCCAGCAGTTTTTTGACAGGGAACTATCAGCCCCAGCATTTT. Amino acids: CASSFLTGNYQPQHF.